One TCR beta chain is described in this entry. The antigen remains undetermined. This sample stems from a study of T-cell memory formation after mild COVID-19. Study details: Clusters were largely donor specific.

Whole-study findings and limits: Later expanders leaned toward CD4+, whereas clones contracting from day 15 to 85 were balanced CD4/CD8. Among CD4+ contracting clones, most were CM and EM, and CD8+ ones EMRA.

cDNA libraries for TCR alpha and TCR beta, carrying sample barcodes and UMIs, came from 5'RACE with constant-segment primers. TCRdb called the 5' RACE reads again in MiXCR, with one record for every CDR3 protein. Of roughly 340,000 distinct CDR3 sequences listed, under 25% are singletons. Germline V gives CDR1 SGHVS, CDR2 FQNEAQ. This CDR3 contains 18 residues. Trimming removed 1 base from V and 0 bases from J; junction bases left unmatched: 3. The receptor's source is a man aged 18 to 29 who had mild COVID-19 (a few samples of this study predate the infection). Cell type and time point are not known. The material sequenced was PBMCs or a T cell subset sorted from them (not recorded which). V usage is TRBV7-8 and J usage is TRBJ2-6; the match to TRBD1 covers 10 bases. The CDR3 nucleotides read TGTGCCAGCAGCTTAGAGGACAGGGGGTTCTCTGGGGCCAACGTCCTGACTTTC. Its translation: CASSLEDRGFSGANVLTF.